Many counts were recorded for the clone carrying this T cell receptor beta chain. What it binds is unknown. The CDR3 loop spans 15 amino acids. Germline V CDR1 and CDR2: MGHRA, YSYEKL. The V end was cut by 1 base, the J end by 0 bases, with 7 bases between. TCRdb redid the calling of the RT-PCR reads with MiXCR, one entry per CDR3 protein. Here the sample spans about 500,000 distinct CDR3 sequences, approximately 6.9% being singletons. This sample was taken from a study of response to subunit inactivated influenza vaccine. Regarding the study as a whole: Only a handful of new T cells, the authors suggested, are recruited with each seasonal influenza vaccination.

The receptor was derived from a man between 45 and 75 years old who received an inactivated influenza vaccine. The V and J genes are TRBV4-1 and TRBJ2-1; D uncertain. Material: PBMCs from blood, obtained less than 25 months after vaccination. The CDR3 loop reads CASSQGLLSYNEQFF. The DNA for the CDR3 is TGCGCCAGCAGCCAAGGGTTACTCTCCTACAATGAGCAGTTCTTC.